This entry concerns a single T cell receptor beta chain. Its antigen is not identified. TCRdb keeps only in-frame clones here, not all; method: immunoSEQ multiplex PCR. In the table there are roughly 50,000 clones, 84% of which are singletons. This record belongs to a study of OX40 agonist ivuxolimab in advanced cancers. Study-wide background: One hepatocellular carcinoma and a couple of cutaneous melanoma patients partially responded.

Overall study findings and caveats: Doses of 0.1 to 3.0 mg/kg were accompanied by clonal expansion of CD4+ and CD8+ blood T cells by week 6.

CDR1 is SGHAT and CDR2 is FQNNGV in the germline V gene. V gave up 1 base and J gave up 5 bases, with 6 bases separating them. The CDR3 length is 13 residues. This chain uses TRBV11-2 with TRBJ2-1; the D is unclear. The starting material was CD4+ or CD8+ T cells sorted from blood, obtained in a trial of the OX40 agonist ivuxolimab. The sequence came from an adult with an advanced solid tumor such as melanoma, head and neck, liver or kidney cancer. For the CDR3, the DNA is TGTGCCAGCAGCTTAGGATCGAACAATGAGCAGTTCTTC. Amino acid sequence: CASSLGSNNEQFF.